These 15 T cell receptor beta chains originate from one sample sequenced in a study of early T cells in non-severe SARS-CoV-2 infection. TCRdb reanalysed the 5' RACE reads using MiXCR and keeps one entry per CDR3 protein. The sample comprises 28,000 or so distinct CDR3 sequences, roughly 5% of which are singletons, and roughly 4.4% rests with the top ten. Sequencing input: whole blood. These receptors came from an adult who was a healthcare worker with PCR-confirmed SARS-CoV-2 infection or an uninfected control (not recorded which).

In its sample, this clonotype was seen many times. The V and J genes are TRBV7-2 and TRBJ2-1; 12 bases are a match to TRBD2. Per the germline V gene, CDR1 is SGHTA and CDR2 is FQGNSA. Germline trimming cut 5 bases from V and 7 bases from J; bases unmatched to any gene: 9. The CDR3 is made up of 16 amino acids. CDR3 sequence reads: CASSPQTSGRLNEQFF. CDR3 coding DNA: TGTGCCAGCAGCCCACAGACTAGCGGGAGATTAAATGAGCAGTTCTTC.

The chain couples TRBV4-1 to TRBJ2-1; TRBD1 aligns across 8 bases. The trim removed 5 bases at V and 7 bases at J, leaving 10 bases unmatched. CDR1 MGHRA and CDR2 YSYEKL come from the germline V gene. The CDR3 has 15 amino acids. CDR3 region: CASSTPGTGRNEQFF. The DNA for the CDR3 is TGCGCCAGCAGCACCCCCGGGACAGGTAGGAATGAGCAGTTCTTC.

By share of the sample, this clonotype is medium-sized. The chain joins TRBV20-1 to TRBJ1-4; D is possibly TRBD1 (6 bases). The germline gives CDR1 DFQATT, CDR2 SNEGSKA (reference sequence). Between the trimmed V and J ends, which lost 4 bases and 6 bases, there was a span of 15 bases. This CDR3 is 14 amino acids long. The CDR3, as DNA: TGCAGTGCTACTACCTGGGGGGCCCATGAAAAACTGTTTTTT. Translating gives CSATTWGAHEKLFF.

In this sample, this clonotype is medium-sized. The V call is TRBV20-1, the J call TRBJ2-3; no reliable D call. Trimming left V 4 bases short and J 4 bases short, with 9 bases between. The CDR3 contains 12 residues. Germline V gene data show CDR1 as DFQATT and CDR2 as SNEGSKA (reference sequence). CDR3 DNA: TGCAGTGCTAAGTCTGGTGCAGATACGCAGTATTTT. It codes for CSAKSGADTQYF.

This clonotype showed up many times. This chain joins TRBV12-3 or TRBV12-4 and TRBJ2-2; TRBD1 matches at 11 bases. Trimming removed 3 bases from V and 4 bases from J; junction bases left unmatched: 7. The CDR3 sequence is 17 residues long. The CDR3 nucleotides are TGTGCCAGCAGTTTCCCTGGACAGGGGGCGCTCACCGGGGAGCTGTTTTTT. Protein: CASSFPGQGALTGELFF.

With regard to this clonotype: Possible read error: a much larger clone is one base away. Since the CDR3 does not end with the conserved phenylalanine or tryptophan, this likely comes from a read error. The chain recombines TRBV6-5 with TRBJ1-2; maybe TRBD1 (6 bases). Per germline, CDR1 MNHEY and CDR2 SVGAGI. Trimming stripped 5 bases from V and 6 bases from J, with 22 bases between. This CDR3 comprises 16 residues. The CDR3 DNA is TGTGCCAGCAGTCCTGGACAGAACCGTATTAGGGATGGCTACACCTCC. This gives the protein CASSPGQNRIRDGYTS.

The chain employs TRBV3-1 and TRBJ1-3, with D unclear. CDR1 and CDR2 (germline): LGHDT, YNNKEL (reference sequence). This CDR3 spans 19 amino acids. Trimming removed 1 base at V and 1 base at J, with 20 bases between. This CDR3 is CASSQVSGLLAISGNTIYF. The CDR3 region has the DNA TGTGCCAGCAGCCAAGTTAGCGGACTCCTGGCAATATCTGGAAACACCATATATTTT. The full variable domain, its missing parts supplied by reference TRBV3-1 and TRBJ1-3, is DTAVSQTPKYLVTQMGNDKSIKCEQNLGHDTMYWYKQDSKKFLKIMFSYNNKELIINETVPNRFSPKSPDKAHLNLHINSLELGDSAVYFCASSQVSGLLAISGNTIYFGEGSWLTVV.

In this sample, this clonotype turned up many times. Here the CDR3 reads CSAWTGGYEQYF. CDR3 sequence (DNA): TGCAGTGCTTGGACAGGGGGCTACGAGCAGTACTTC. This rearrangement joins TRBV20-1 to TRBJ2-7; the match to TRBD1 covers 10 bases. Germline V gene sequence: CDR1 DFQATT, CDR2 SNEGSKA (reference sequence). The CDR3 length is 12 residues. The ends lost 5 bases at V and 3 bases at J; junction bases unmatched: 1.

This clonotype was observed once. This chain connects TRBV4-1 to TRBJ2-2; D not certain. Germline CDR1 MGHRA, CDR2 YSYEKL. V gave up 4 bases and J gave up 7 bases, with 7 bases separating them. This CDR3 is 12 amino acids long. This chain's CDR3 is CASSPRIGELFF. Here the CDR3 DNA reads TGCGCCAGCAGCCCGAGGATCGGGGAGCTGTTTTTT.

In its sample, this clonotype was seen many times. The V and J genes are TRBV7-3 and TRBJ1-1; D uncertain. The V end was cut by 2 bases, the J end by 1 base, with 8 bases between. Germline CDR1 reads SGHTA; CDR2 reads FQGTGA. The CDR3 contains 14 residues. In nucleotides, the CDR3 is TGTGCCAGCAGCTTACAGCCCTCGAACACTGAAGCTTTCTTT. Translating it yields CASSLQPSNTEAFF.

The sample holds many counts of this clonotype. The CDR3 region is CSVEGGARHEQFF. Written as DNA, the CDR3 is TGCAGCGTTGAAGGGGGGGCGCGGCATGAGCAGTTCTTC. V and J are TRBV29-1 and TRBJ2-1; D assignment may be TRBD1 or TRBD2 (6 bases each). V was shortened by 1 base and J by 8 bases, with 12 bases between the two germline ends. Per the germline V gene, CDR1 is SQVTM and CDR2 is ANQGSEA. This CDR3 region has 13 residues.

This clonotype was picked up many times. The chain combines TRBV28 with TRBJ2-6; D unclear. Trimming shortened V by 2 bases and J by 2 bases, and 1 base separated the two germline ends. The germline gives CDR1 MDHEN, CDR2 SYDVKM. This CDR3 contains 13 residues. The CDR3: CASSLPGANVLTF. The CDR3 DNA sequence: TGTGCCAGCAGTTTACCTGGGGCCAACGTCCTGACTTTC.

This clonotype showed up many times. DNA for the CDR3: TGTGCCAGCGGGCTTCGAGCCTCCTACGAGCAGTACTTC. This codes for CASGLRASYEQYF. The chain links TRBV6-2 or TRBV6-3 to TRBJ2-7; D is undetermined. The ends were cut back, 8 bases at V and 0 bases at J, with 11 bases in the middle. The germline gives CDR1 MNHEY, CDR2 SVGEGT. This CDR3 is 13 amino acids long.

This clonotype was seen repeatedly, ten times or more. V is TRBV7-7 and J is TRBJ2-1; D not certain. The CDR3 is 13 residues long. Germline V gene data show CDR1 as SSHAT and CDR2 as FNYEAQ (reference sequence). With 2 bases removed from V and 9 bases from J, the gap between germline ends came to 11 bases. The CDR3 coding sequence is TGTGCCAGCAGCTTACATGAACGGTCTGAGCAGTTCTTC. This translates into CASSLHERSEQFF.

This clonotype was recorded many times. The chain couples TRBV6-6 to TRBJ1-1; weak D call: TRBD1 (5 bases). The germline V gene encodes CDR1 MNHNY and CDR2 SVGAGI (reference sequence). The CDR3 is made up of 12 amino acids. Trimming took off 10 bases at V and 2 bases at J, with 11 bases between the two ends. In DNA form, the CDR3 reads TGTGCCACCGACAGTTCTAACACTGAAGCTTTCTTT. The encoded protein is CATDSSNTEAFF.